This T cell receptor (beta chain) was documented in a study of graft-versus-host responses after intestinal transplantation. Broader study findings: Analysis identified GvH clones in recipient marrow, with some appearing first in ileum or blood. The study associated peak circulating GvH clone levels with early post-transplant HvG declines.

The CDR3 sequence is 16 residues long. V shed 0 bases, J shed 7 bases, and the junction held 3 bases outside the gene matches. Germline CDR1 and CDR2: LNHDA and SQIVND (reference sequence). Clones were read by immunoSEQ multiplex PCR, and TCRdb kept only the in-frame ones, dropping some. The profile shows about 54,000 clones, around 90% of them singletons. Concerning this clone itself: As yet, its antigen is unknown.

This specimen consisted of PBMCs, obtained roughly 660 days after intestinal transplant. V and J are TRBV19 and TRBJ2-1; 13 bases fit TRBD2. The receptor comes from a human patient who received an intestinal transplant, so some T cells may come from the graft donor. DNA of the CDR3: TGTGCCAGTAGTATAGAAACTAGCGGGGGGGGGAATGAGCAGTTCTTC. Protein product: CASSIETSGGGNEQFF.